Shown below are 10 T cell receptor beta chains from a single sample sequenced in a study of T cell changes during pregnancy in multiple sclerosis. Libraries were prepared by immunoSEQ multiplex PCR; TCRdb keeps only in-frame clonotypes and omits some of them. The sample has 65,000 to 75,000 clones, approximately 91% seen once. The sequenced sample was peripheral blood, obtained in the second trimester of pregnancy. The receptors here all came from a female donor with multiple sclerosis, enrolled in a pregnancy study.

This chain connects TRBV27 to TRBJ2-2; 7 bases map to TRBD2. V dropped 2 bases and J dropped 4; count of bases not matched to a gene: 4. CDR1 MNHEY and CDR2 SMNVEV come from the germline V gene (reference sequence). This CDR3 contains 15 residues. The CDR3 DNA reads as TGTGCCAGCAGTTTACCCCCGGGAGGCACCGGGGAGCTGTTTTTT. Its protein product is CASSLPPGGTGELFF.

The V call is TRBV5-6, the J call TRBJ1-2, with 10 positions matching TRBD1. The germline V gene has CDR1 SGHDT and CDR2 YYEEEE. The J segment lost 4 bases and the V segment lost 4 bases, leaving 7 bases of the junction unmatched. The CDR3 has 15 amino acids. Here the CDR3 reads CASSVRDRGPYGYTF. The CDR3 DNA is TGTGCCAGCAGCGTACGGGACAGGGGCCCCTATGGCTACACCTTC. The full variable domain, completed using reference TRBV5-6 and TRBJ1-2, is DAGVTQSPTHLIKTRGQQVTLRCSPKSGHDTVSWYQQALGQGPQFIFQYYEEEERQRGNFPDRFSGHQFPNYSSELNVNALLLGDSALYLCASSVRDRGPYGYTFGSGTRLTVV.

The chain joins TRBV4-2 to TRBJ2-7; 11 bases agree with TRBD2. This CDR3 has 16 residues. V shed 6 bases and J 1 base; nucleotides not matched to a gene: 8. The germline V gene encodes CDR1 LGHNA and CDR2 YNFKEQ. CDR3 DNA sequence: TGTGCCAGCAGGCCCACTAGCGGGAGTTGGTCCTACGAGCAGTACTTC. It is translated as CASRPTSGSWSYEQYF.

The genes are TRBV5-1 and TRBJ2-5; D ambiguous. V was clipped by 0 bases and J by 2 bases, with 8 bases between them. The CDR3 consists of 14 residues. The germline V gene encodes CDR1 SGHRS and CDR2 YFSETQ. CDR3 DNA sequence: TGCGCCAGCAGCTTGGGGCTAGGTCAAGAGACCCAGTACTTC. Residues: CASSLGLGQETQYF. Using reference TRBV5-1 and TRBJ2-5 for the parts outside the CDR3, the full variable domain is KAGVTQTPRYLIKTRGQQVTLSCSPISGHRSVSWYQQTPGQGLQFLFEYFSETQRNKGNFPGRFSGRQFSNSRSEMNVSTLELGDSALYLCASSLGLGQETQYFGPGTRLLVL.

The rearrangement joins TRBV4-2 to TRBJ1-5, with D possibly matching TRBD1 (5 bases). The germline V gene has CDR1 LGHNA and CDR2 YNFKEQ. Trimming stripped 1 base from V and 6 bases from J, with 19 bases between. This CDR3 has 17 amino acids. The CDR3 sequence is CASSQVLGRGDGQPQHF. Here the CDR3 DNA reads TGTGCCAGCAGCCAAGTTCTGGGGCGCGGTGACGGTCAGCCCCAGCATTTT.

J is TRBJ2-7 and V is TRBV19, with 11 positions matching TRBD2. The CDR3 totals 16 residues. Germline lookup yields CDR1 LNHDA and CDR2 SQIVND (reference sequence). V shed 8 bases and J 3 bases; nucleotides not matched to a gene: 12. The CDR3 protein is CASGFGTSGSFYEQYF. The CDR3 nucleotides read TGTGCCAGTGGTTTCGGGACTAGCGGCTCTTTCTACGAGCAGTACTTC.

This rearrangement joins TRBV18 to TRBJ2-7; D remains unclear. The CDR3 has 14 amino acids. V gave up 6 bases and J gave up 2 bases, with 14 bases separating them. The germline CDR1 and CDR2 sequences are KGHSH and LQKENI. The CDR3 loop is CASSPPMPAYEQYF. In DNA, the CDR3 is TGTGCCAGCTCTCCTCCTATGCCGGCCTACGAGCAGTACTTC.

This clone was found once. V gene TRBV5-1 combines with J gene TRBJ2-2; 9 bases fit TRBD1. Germline lookup yields CDR1 SGHRS and CDR2 YFSETQ. This CDR3 is built from 14 residues. With 2 bases clipped from V and 6 bases from J, the junction kept 2 bases outside the gene matches. The CDR3 DNA is TGCGCCAGCAGCTTCGGACAGGGGTCCGGGGAGCTGTTTTTT. Encoded protein: CASSFGQGSGELFF.

The rearrangement uses TRBV7-6 and TRBJ1-1; possible D gene TRBD1, 5 bases. Trimming took 5 bases from V and 0 from J, leaving 10 bases between them. CDR3 length: 14 residues. The germline V gene has CDR1 SGHVS and CDR2 FNYEAQ. The DNA of the CDR3 is TGTGCCAGCAGCGAAGACAGCTTGAACACTGAAGCTTTCTTT. Its translation is CASSEDSLNTEAFF.

CDR3: CASSLRIGLDSEAFF. The CDR3 DNA reads TGTGCCAGCAGCTTAAGGATTGGCCTGGACAGCGAAGCTTTCTTT. The chain joins TRBV7-6 to TRBJ1-1, with D possibly being TRBD1 (6 bases). The CDR3 has 15 residues. Germline V lookup: CDR1 SGHVS, CDR2 FNYEAQ. The germline V and J ends were trimmed by 2 bases and 8 bases, with 18 bases remaining between them.